These T cell receptor beta chains were read from a single sample in a study of blood T cells in healthy people across ages. MiXCR, applied by TCRdb to the 5' RACE reads, yields one record per CDR3 protein. The repertoire holds more than 1.4 million distinct CDR3 sequences, with 40% to 50% as singletons. Sequencing was carried out using blood. These receptors were obtained from a woman aged 18-29 years in good health. Each CDR3 is given with its conserved first and last residue. A D gene is named only where the DNA matches it firmly. Size is stated for part of the rows, as once, few or many counts, or as a class when the clone is expanded.

D gene,J gene,V gene,clone size,CDR3 DNA,CDR3 protein
TRBD1,TRBJ1-2,TRBV5-1,few,TGCGCCAGCAGCTTGGACGGACAGGGGATGAGGAGGTCAGGCTACACCTTC,CASSLDGQGMRRSGYTF
TRBD2,TRBJ2-1,TRBV13,.,TGTGCCAGCAGCGCTCGACTAGCCGGAGCGGATGAGCAGTTCTTC,CASSARLAGADEQFF
TRBD2,TRBJ2-4,TRBV7-2,few,TGTGCCAGCAGCTCCGCGGGGGGGTACAAAAACATTCAGTACTTC,CASSSAGGYKNIQYF
.,TRBJ2-1,TRBV3-1,few,TGTGCCAGCAGCCCCTCCCCCGGGGCAAATGAGCAGTTCTTC,CASSPSPGANEQFF
TRBD2,TRBJ2-3,TRBV9,.,TGTGCCAGCAATCGAGCGGGGGGGTCAGATACGCAGTATTTT,CASNRAGGSDTQYF
.,TRBJ2-3,TRBV3-1,.,TGTGCCAGCAGCCAAGATCGGCAACCGGCTGGCACAGATACGCAGTATTTT,CASSQDRQPAGTDTQYF
TRBD2,TRBJ2-7,TRBV20-1,.,TGCAGTGCTAAGAGTCCGGTCGGACTAGCGGGGGGGCCGTCATCCTACGAGCAGTACTTC,CSAKSPVGLAGGPSSYEQYF
TRBD1,TRBJ2-1,TRBV5-1,.,TGCGCCAGCGGCTTAGGACAGGGGTACAATGAGCAGTTCTTC,CASGLGQGYNEQFF
TRBD1,TRBJ2-7,TRBV7-9,.,TGTGCCAGCAGCCAACAGGGGGAGAGGGAGCAGTACTTC,CASSQQGEREQYF
.,TRBJ2-1,TRBV29-1,.,TGCAGCGGCCTGCCGGGACCGGGATACAATGAGCAGTTCTTC,CSGLPGPGYNEQFF
.,TRBJ2-1,TRBV29-1,few,TGCAGCGTAAACAGGGCAGCGGGCGAGCAGTTCTTC,CSVNRAAGEQFF
.,TRBJ1-1,TRBV7-9,.,TGTGCCAGCAAGAGGGGGGGTGGCACTGAAGCTTTCTTT,CASKRGGGTEAFF
TRBD1,TRBJ1-4,TRBV7-9,few,TGTGCCAGCAGCCCTCGGGGGACAGTTAATGAAAAACTGTTTTTT,CASSPRGTVNEKLFF
TRBD1,TRBJ2-5,TRBV5-8,.,TGTGCCAGCACCGGACAGGGGATAGGAGAGACCCAGTACTTC,CASTGQGIGETQYF
.,TRBJ2-3,TRBV5-6,.,TGTGCCAGCAGCTTTGTTCTAGCTGGCACAGATACGCAGTATTTT,CASSFVLAGTDTQYF
TRBD2,TRBJ2-1,TRBV13,.,TGTGCCAGCAGCAATCTAGCGGGAGGCCCCTCCTACAATGAGCAGTTCTTC,CASSNLAGGPSYNEQFF
TRBD2,TRBJ2-3,TRBV20-1,many,TGCAGTGCCCCGACTAGCGCTCGAGATACGCAGTATTTT,CSAPTSARDTQYF
.,TRBJ2-3,TRBV12-3/TRBV12-4,.,TGTGCCAGTCCGAGCCCCGCAGATACGCAGTATTTT,CASPSPADTQYF
TRBD1,TRBJ2-5,TRBV9,.,TGTGCCAGCAGCGGAGGGGGCCGGTTTCAAGAGACCCAGTACTTC,CASSGGGRFQETQYF
TRBD2,TRBJ2-7,TRBV6-1,.,TGTGCCAGCAGAATGCTCTCAAATTCAATAAGCGGGAACTACGAGCAGTACTTC,CASRMLSNSISGNYEQYF
TRBD2,TRBJ2-3,TRBV27,.,TGTGCCAGCAGTTTCCAGAGCGGGGGGGCCCGGGATACGCAGTATTTT,CASSFQSGGARDTQYF
TRBD2,TRBJ2-1,TRBV29-1,few,TGCAGCGTTGATGCTAGCGGAGCAATCTACAATGAGCAGTTCTTC,CSVDASGAIYNEQFF
TRBD1,TRBJ2-7,TRBV6-2/TRBV6-3,.,TGTGCCAGCAGCGCTAAGGGACAGGGCCACGAGCAGTACTTC,CASSAKGQGHEQYF
.,TRBJ1-2,TRBV7-9,.,TGTGCCAGCAGCTCGGCGACAGAATCAAGGGGCTACACCTTC,CASSSATESRGYTF
TRBD2,TRBJ2-1,TRBV6-1,few,TGTGCCAGCAGTGGGGATAGCGGGAGCTCAGGGTTCTTC,CASSGDSGSSGFF
.,TRBJ2-7,TRBV10-3,few,TGTGCCATCAGCGTGAACCCAGCGGGTCCCCCCTCCTACGAGCAGTACTTC,CAISVNPAGPPSYEQYF
.,TRBJ1-1,TRBV11-2,.,TGTGCCAGCAGCTTAGTATTAGGGACCACTGAAGCTTTCTTT,CASSLVLGTTEAFF
.,TRBJ2-7,TRBV10-3,.,TGTGCCATCAGCTCCGACAACTACGAGCAGTACTTC,CAISSDNYEQYF
.,TRBJ2-7,TRBV10-3,.,TGTGCCATCACCAGAGGGGGGGGTAGCAATGAGCAGTACTTC,CAITRGGGSNEQYF
.,TRBJ1-2,TRBV7-9,.,TGTGCCAGCAGCCCTCAGGGTAACTTTAACTATGGCTACACCTTC,CASSPQGNFNYGYTF
.,TRBJ2-5,TRBV13,.,TGTGCCAGCAGCTTAGGGGGGCTGGGCACGAGGGCCGGTAATGAGCAGTACTTC,CASSLGGLGTRAGNEQYF
.,TRBJ1-1,TRBV10-3,.,TGTGCCATCGGGGAACGGGGCCTCACTGAAGCTTTCTTT,CAIGERGLTEAFF
.,TRBJ2-5,TRBV7-9,.,TGTGCCAGCGTATTGGTGGGCCAAGAGACCCAGTACTTC,CASVLVGQETQYF
TRBD1,TRBJ1-6,TRBV18,.,TGTGCCAGCTCACCGGGACAGGGTGAACCACCCCTCCACTTT,CASSPGQGEPPLHF
.,TRBJ2-5,TRBV7-8,few,TGTGCCAGCAGCTTATTCGGGGGCCTCCAAGAGACCCAGTACTTC,CASSLFGGLQETQYF
.,TRBJ1-2,TRBV25-1,once,TGTGCCAGCAGTGAGGGGCACTATGGCTACACCTTC,CASSEGHYGYTF
.,TRBJ2-1,TRBV10-3,.,TGTGCCATCAGTGAGTCTCGGGCGGCGGGGGCGAATGAGCAGTTCTTC,CAISESRAAGANEQFF
TRBD2,TRBJ2-7,TRBV6-2/TRBV6-3,few,TGTGCCAGCACCGGGGGGACTAGCAGCGACGAGCAGTACTTC,CASTGGTSSDEQYF
.,TRBJ2-3,TRBV29-1,.,TGCAGCGTCCCAGGGGGAAGCGGGAGCGGGGTAGATACCCAGTATTTT,CSVPGGSGSGVDTQYF
.,TRBJ2-1,TRBV7-9,.,TGTGCCAGCCCGGACTCTCGAGAGTTCTTC,CASPDSREFF
.,TRBJ2-1,TRBV7-9,.,TGTGCCAGCAGCTTAGCGACGGTGGGAGAGCAGTTCTTC,CASSLATVGEQFF
.,TRBJ2-1,TRBV11-2,many,TGTGCCAGCAGCTTGCCTAGCGAATGGAGTGGGCAGTTCTTC,CASSLPSEWSGQFF
TRBD2,TRBJ2-7,TRBV10-3,few,TGTGCCATCAGGCCCGCCGCGGGAGCCTCCTACGAGCAGTACTTC,CAIRPAAGASYEQYF
.,TRBJ2-1,TRBV10-3,once,TGTGCCATCAGTGAGTCTACGGACGGACGAAATGAGCAGTTCTTC,CAISESTDGRNEQFF
TRBD2,TRBJ2-7,TRBV6-2/TRBV6-3,few,TGTGCCAGCAGTTGGGGCGGGGGGGCCTACGAGCAGTACTTC,CASSWGGGAYEQYF
TRBD1,TRBJ2-7,TRBV5-5,.,TGTGCCAGCAGCTCTCGGACAGGGGACATTTACGAGCAGTACTTC,CASSSRTGDIYEQYF
.,TRBJ2-1,TRBV7-2,.,TGTGCCAGCAGCTTAGCGCGGCTTCGTGAGCAGTTCTTC,CASSLARLREQFF
.,TRBJ2-3,TRBV12-3/TRBV12-4,.,TGTGCCAGCAGCGACTTTGAGTCTAGCACAGATACGCAGTATTTT,CASSDFESSTDTQYF
TRBD2,TRBJ2-1,TRBV6-5,.,TGTGCCAGCAGCGTTGGGACTAGCGGGACCTATGAGCAGTTCTTC,CASSVGTSGTYEQFF
.,TRBJ1-5,TRBV21-1,once,TGTGCCAGCAGCAAAGAGGACCTACCCAGCAATCAGCCCCAGCATTTT,CASSKEDLPSNQPQHF
.,TRBJ2-7,TRBV20-1,.,TGCAGTGCTAGGCCGCCTAGCTCCTACAATGAGCAGTACTTC,CSARPPSSYNEQYF
TRBD1,TRBJ1-2,TRBV12-3/TRBV12-4,.,TGTGCCAGCAGTCTAGCACATGCGGGACAGCATAACTATGGCTACACCTTC,CASSLAHAGQHNYGYTF
.,TRBJ2-2,TRBV27,few,TGTGCCACCGGGGGTTCGAACACCGGGGAGCTGTTTTTT,CATGGSNTGELFF
.,TRBJ1-3,TRBV6-5,few,TGTGCCAGCAGTTACAAGAGGGGTATTCTAGGAAACACCATATATTTT,CASSYKRGILGNTIYF
.,TRBJ2-7,TRBV7-8,few,TGTGCCAGCAGCTTACTGAGGACAGTCATTTACGAGCAGTACTTC,CASSLLRTVIYEQYF
.,TRBJ2-3,TRBV24-1,.,TGTGCCACCAGTGAGGGTGGCCGGTCAGATACGCAGTATTTT,CATSEGGRSDTQYF
TRBD2,TRBJ2-5,TRBV5-1,few,TGCGCCAGCAGCTTCGCTAGCGGGGGGACCCAGACCCAGTACTTC,CASSFASGGTQTQYF
.,TRBJ2-6,TRBV20-1,.,TGCAGTGCTACCGGACACTCTGGGGCCAACGTCCTGACTTTC,CSATGHSGANVLTF
.,TRBJ1-4,TRBV7-2,few,TGTGCCAGCAGCCAAATGTCAGGGGCAGGTGAAAAACTGTTTTTT,CASSQMSGAGEKLFF